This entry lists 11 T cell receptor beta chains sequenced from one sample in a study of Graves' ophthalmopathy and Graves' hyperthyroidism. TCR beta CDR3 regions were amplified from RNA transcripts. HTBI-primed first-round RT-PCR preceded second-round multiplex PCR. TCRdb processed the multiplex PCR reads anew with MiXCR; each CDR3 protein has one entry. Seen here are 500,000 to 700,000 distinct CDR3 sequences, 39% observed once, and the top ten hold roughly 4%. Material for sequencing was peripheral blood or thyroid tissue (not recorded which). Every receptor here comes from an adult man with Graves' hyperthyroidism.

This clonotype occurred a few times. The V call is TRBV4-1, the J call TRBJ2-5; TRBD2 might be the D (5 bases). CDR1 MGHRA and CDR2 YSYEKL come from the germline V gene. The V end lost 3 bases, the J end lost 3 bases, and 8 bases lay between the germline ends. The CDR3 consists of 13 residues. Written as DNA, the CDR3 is TGCGCCAGCAGCCAGGACGGGGAAGAGACCCAGTACTTC. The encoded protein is CASSQDGEETQYF.

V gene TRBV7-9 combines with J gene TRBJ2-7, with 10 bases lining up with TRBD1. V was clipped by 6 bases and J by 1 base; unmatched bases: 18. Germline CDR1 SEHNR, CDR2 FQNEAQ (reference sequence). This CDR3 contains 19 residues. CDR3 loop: CASSYDLSAGQGNSYEQYF. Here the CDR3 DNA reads TGTGCCAGCAGTTACGATCTCAGTGCGGGACAGGGGAATTCCTACGAGCAGTACTTC.

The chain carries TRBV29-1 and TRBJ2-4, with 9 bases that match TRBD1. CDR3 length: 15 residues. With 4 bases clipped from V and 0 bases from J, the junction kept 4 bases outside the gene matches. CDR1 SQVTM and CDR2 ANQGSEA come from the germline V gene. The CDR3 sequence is CSVVWTGAAKNIQYF. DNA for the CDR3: TGCAGCGTTGTATGGACAGGGGCAGCCAAAAACATTCAGTACTTC.

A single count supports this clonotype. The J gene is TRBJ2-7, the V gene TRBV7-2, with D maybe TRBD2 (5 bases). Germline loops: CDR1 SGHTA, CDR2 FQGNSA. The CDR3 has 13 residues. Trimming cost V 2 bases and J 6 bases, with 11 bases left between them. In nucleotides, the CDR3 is TGTGCCAGCAGCTTATTCGGGGTATCCGAGCAGTACTTC. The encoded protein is CASSLFGVSEQYF.

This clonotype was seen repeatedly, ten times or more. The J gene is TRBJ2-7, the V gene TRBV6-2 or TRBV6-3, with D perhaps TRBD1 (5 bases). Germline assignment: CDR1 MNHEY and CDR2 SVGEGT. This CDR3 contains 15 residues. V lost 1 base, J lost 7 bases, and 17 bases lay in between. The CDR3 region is CASSYLAPRVGEQYF. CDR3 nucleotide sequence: TGTGCCAGCAGTTACTTGGCTCCCAGGGTAGGAGAGCAGTACTTC.

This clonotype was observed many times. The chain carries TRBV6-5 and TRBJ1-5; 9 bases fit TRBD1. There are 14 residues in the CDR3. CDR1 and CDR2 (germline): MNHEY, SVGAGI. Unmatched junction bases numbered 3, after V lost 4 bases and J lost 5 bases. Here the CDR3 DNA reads TGTGCCAGCAGTTCCGGGACAGGGCATCAGCCCCAGCATTTT. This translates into CASSSGTGHQPQHF.

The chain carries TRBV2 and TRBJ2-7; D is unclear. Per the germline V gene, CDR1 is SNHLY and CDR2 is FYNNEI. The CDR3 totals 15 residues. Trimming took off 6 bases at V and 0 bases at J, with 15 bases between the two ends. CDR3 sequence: CASSTTALISYEQYF. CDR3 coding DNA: TGTGCCAGCAGCACTACAGCGCTAATCTCCTACGAGCAGTACTTC.

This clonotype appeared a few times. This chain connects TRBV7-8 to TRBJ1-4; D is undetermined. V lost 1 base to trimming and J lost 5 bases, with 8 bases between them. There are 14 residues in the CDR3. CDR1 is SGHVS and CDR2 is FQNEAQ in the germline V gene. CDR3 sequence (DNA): TGTGCCAGCAGCTTAGTAGAAGTAAATGAAAAACTGTTTTTT. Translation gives CASSLVEVNEKLFF. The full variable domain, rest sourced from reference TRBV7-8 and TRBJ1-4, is GAGVSQSPRYKVAKRGQDVALRCDPISGHVSLFWYQQALGQGPEFLTYFQNEAQLDKSGLPSDRFFAERPEGSVSTLKIQRTQQEDSAVYLCASSLVEVNEKLFFGSGTQLSVL.

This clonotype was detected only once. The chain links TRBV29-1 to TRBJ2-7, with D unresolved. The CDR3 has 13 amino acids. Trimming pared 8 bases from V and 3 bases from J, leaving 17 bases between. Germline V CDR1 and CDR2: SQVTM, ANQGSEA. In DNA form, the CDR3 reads TGCAGCAGCTTAGCAGGCGACCTCTACGAGCAGTACTTC. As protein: CSSLAGDLYEQYF.

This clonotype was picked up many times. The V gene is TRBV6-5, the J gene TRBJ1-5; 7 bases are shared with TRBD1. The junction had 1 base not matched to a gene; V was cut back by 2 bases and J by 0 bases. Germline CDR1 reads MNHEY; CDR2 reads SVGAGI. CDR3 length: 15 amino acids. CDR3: CASSYQGGSNQPQHF. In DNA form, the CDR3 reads TGTGCCAGCAGTTACCAGGGGGGTAGCAATCAGCCCCAGCATTTT.

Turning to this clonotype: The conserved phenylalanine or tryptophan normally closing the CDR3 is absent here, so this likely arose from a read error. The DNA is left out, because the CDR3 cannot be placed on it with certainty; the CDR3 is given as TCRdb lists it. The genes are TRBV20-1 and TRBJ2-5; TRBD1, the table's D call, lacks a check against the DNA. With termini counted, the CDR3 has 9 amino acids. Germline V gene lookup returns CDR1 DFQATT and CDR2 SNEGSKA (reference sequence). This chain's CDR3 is CSARGPGQL.